The clone carrying this TCR beta chain was observed once. In germline, CDR1 is LNHDA, CDR2 SQIVND (reference sequence). V shed 5 bases and J 9 bases; nucleotides not matched to a gene: 2. CDR3 length: 12 residues. This sample is drawn from a study of T cell changes during pregnancy in multiple sclerosis. The protocol was immunoSEQ multiplex PCR, while the TCRdb copy is restricted to in-frame clones and leaves out a portion. Of about 38,000 clones listed, about 92% were seen once; the top ten hold 6.5% to 9.5%. The source was CD8+ T cells from peripheral blood mononuclear cells, collected in the third trimester of pregnancy. The chain employs TRBV19 and TRBJ2-1; 9 bases fit TRBD1. This clonotype was obtained from a female donor with multiple sclerosis, enrolled in a pregnancy study. CDR3 in DNA: TGTGCCAGTAGTGGGACAGGGAGTGAGCAGTTCTTC. This codes for CASSGTGSEQFF.